What follows are 12 T cell receptor beta chains derived from one specimen sequenced in a study of a mutant IDH1 vaccine in newly diagnosed glioma. The protocol was immunoSEQ multiplex PCR, while the TCRdb copy is restricted to in-frame clones and leaves out a portion. The sample shows tens of thousands of clones, around 78% of them seen only once. These receptors' targets are unknown. Time point specified: week 5, during vaccination. Each dose delivered 300 ug of mutant IDH1 20-mer peptide subcutaneously with imiquimod. The material sequenced was PBMCs, taken from a glioma patient whose treatment included an IDH1 peptide vaccine. The receptors derive from a woman between 40 and 50 years old with glioma.

V usage is TRBV2 and J usage is TRBJ2-1, with D uncertain. The germline V gene encodes CDR1 SNHLY and CDR2 FYNNEI. The CDR3 totals 14 residues. Deletions cut 6 bases from V and 7 bases from J, with 16 bases between. In DNA, the CDR3 is TGTGCCAGCAGATTGGGCCGGTCCGGGAATGAGCAGTTCTTC. Amino acids: CASRLGRSGNEQFF.

The chain joins TRBV2 to TRBJ2-2; D perhaps matches TRBD1 (6 bases). Germline CDR1 is SNHLY and CDR2 is FYNNEI. This CDR3 spans 14 amino acids. V was clipped by 5 bases and J by 3 bases, with 10 bases between them. In nucleotides, the CDR3 is TGTGCCAGCAGTTTTGGACAGTACACCGGGGAGCTGTTTTTT. Translation gives CASSFGQYTGELFF.

This chain joins TRBV6-6 and TRBJ2-7, with D unclear. Germline CDR1 MNHNY, CDR2 SVGAGI (reference sequence). The CDR3 spans 13 residues. Trimming shortened V by 7 bases and J by 2 bases, and 12 bases separated the two germline ends. In DNA form, the CDR3 reads TGTGCCAGCAAACACCAGGATACCTACGAGCAGTACTTC. Amino acids: CASKHQDTYEQYF.

CDR3 sequence: CASRAFGGPTDTQYF. CDR3 bases: TGTGCCAGCAGAGCTTTCGGGGGGCCTACAGATACGCAGTATTTT. The chain links TRBV2 to TRBJ2-3; tentatively, D is TRBD2 (7 bases). This CDR3 spans 15 amino acids. CDR1 and CDR2 from the germline V gene are SNHLY and FYNNEI. V lost 6 bases and J lost 3, with 16 bases in between.

This sequence joins TRBV14 and TRBJ1-2; possibly TRBD1 for D (6 bases). V lost 3 bases and J 4 bases, leaving 9 bases between the germline ends. This CDR3 has 13 residues. Germline CDR1 SGHDN, CDR2 FVKESK. CDR3 in DNA: TGTGCCAGCAGCCACGACAGGTCCTATGGCTACACCTTC. As protein: CASSHDRSYGYTF.

The genes are TRBV6-5 and TRBJ2-3; 10 bases line up with TRBD2. CDR3 length equals 13 residues. Looked up from germline, CDR1 is MNHEY and CDR2 is SVGAGI. J was trimmed by 5 bases and V by 8 bases; bases with no gene match: 4. The CDR3 reads CASGTSVRDTQYF. DNA of the CDR3: TGTGCCAGCGGGACTAGCGTACGAGATACGCAGTATTTT.

This clone was found once. This rearrangement joins TRBV4-2 to TRBJ2-7; 8 positions match TRBD2. V gave up 0 bases and J gave up 1 base; unmatched junction bases: 5. CDR1 LGHNA and CDR2 YNFKEQ come from the germline V gene. This CDR3 has 16 amino acids. The CDR3 loop reads CASSQEISGESYEQYF. The CDR3 DNA follows: TGTGCCAGCAGCCAAGAGATTAGCGGGGAGTCCTACGAGCAGTACTTC.

The genes are TRBV2 and TRBJ2-7; D is unresolved. Trimming removed 9 bases from V and 3 bases from J, with 9 bases in between. This CDR3 region has 11 residues. Germline CDR1 reads SNHLY; CDR2 reads FYNNEI. Here the CDR3 DNA reads TGTGCCAGTACGATACACTACGAGCAGTACTTC. Its protein product is CASTIHYEQYF. The whole variable domain, filled in from reference TRBV2 and TRBJ2-7, reads EPEVTQTPSHQVTQMGQEVILRCVPISNHLYFYWYRQILGQKVEFLVSFYNNEISEKSEIFDDQFSVERPDGSNFTLKIRSTKLEDSAMYFCASTIHYEQYFGPGTRLTVT.

The CDR3 is CAIHLETGVSYEQYF. In DNA, the CDR3 is TGTGCCATCCACTTGGAGACAGGGGTCTCCTACGAGCAGTACTTC. V is TRBV6-1 and J is TRBJ2-7; 8 bases are a match to TRBD1. Germline CDR1 and CDR2: MNHNS and SASEGT. The CDR3 spans 15 residues. Trimming took 10 bases from V and 0 from J; bases not matched to a gene: 11.

The J gene is TRBJ1-2, the V gene TRBV11-2; D uncertain. This CDR3 has 12 residues. V lost 10 bases to trimming and J lost 7 bases, with 16 bases between them. Germline V gives CDR1 SGHAT, CDR2 FQNNGV. The CDR3 DNA reads as TGTGCCACCGCAGCGACACTCCTTGGCTACACCTTC. Translated, it gives CATAATLLGYTF. The variable domain in full, completed from reference TRBV11-2 and TRBJ1-2, reads EAGVAQSPRYKIIEKRQSVAFWCNPISGHATLYWYQQILGQGPKLLIQFQNNGVVDDSQLPKDRFSAERLKGVDSTLKIQPAKLEDSAVYLCATAATLLGYTFGSGTRLTVV.

This clone was observed a few times. The chain recombines TRBV7-3 with TRBJ2-1; D gene ambiguous. V lost 7 bases and J 8 bases, leaving 21 bases between the germline ends. Germline-derived CDR1 and CDR2 are SGHTA and FQGTGA. The length of the CDR3 is 15 residues. The CDR3 DNA reads as TGTGCCAGCACCATCGGCGATAAGAACTATGATGAGCAGTTCTTC. Protein: CASTIGDKNYDEQFF. Together with reference TRBV7-3 and TRBJ2-1, the CDR3 gives the full variable domain: GAGVSQTPSNKVTEKGKYVELRCDPISGHTALYWYRQSLGQGPEFLIYFQGTGAADDSGLPNDRFFAVRPEGSVSTLKIQRTERGDSAVYLCASTIGDKNYDEQFFGPGTRLTVL.

This chain joins TRBV5-1 and TRBJ2-7; 10 positions match TRBD1. The length of the CDR3 is 15 residues. Germline-derived CDR1 and CDR2 are SGHRS and YFSETQ. Trimming removed 1 base from V and 7 bases from J; junction bases left unmatched: 8. CDR3 region: CASSLTRDRGKEQYF. The CDR3 bases are TGCGCCAGCAGCTTGACCCGGGACAGGGGTAAAGAGCAGTACTTC.